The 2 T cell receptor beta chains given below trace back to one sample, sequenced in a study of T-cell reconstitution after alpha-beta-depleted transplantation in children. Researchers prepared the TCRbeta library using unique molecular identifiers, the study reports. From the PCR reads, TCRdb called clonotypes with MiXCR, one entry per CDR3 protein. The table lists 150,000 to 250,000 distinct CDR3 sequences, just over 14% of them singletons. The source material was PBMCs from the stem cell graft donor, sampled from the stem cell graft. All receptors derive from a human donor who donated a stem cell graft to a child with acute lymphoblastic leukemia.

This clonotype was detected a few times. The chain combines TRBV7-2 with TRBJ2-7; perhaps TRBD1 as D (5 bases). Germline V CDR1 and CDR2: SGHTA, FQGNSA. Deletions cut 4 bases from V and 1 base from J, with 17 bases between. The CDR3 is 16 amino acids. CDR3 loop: CASSSTQGLHSYEQYF. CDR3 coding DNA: TGTGCCAGCAGCTCAACGCAGGGCCTTCATTCCTACGAGCAGTACTTC.

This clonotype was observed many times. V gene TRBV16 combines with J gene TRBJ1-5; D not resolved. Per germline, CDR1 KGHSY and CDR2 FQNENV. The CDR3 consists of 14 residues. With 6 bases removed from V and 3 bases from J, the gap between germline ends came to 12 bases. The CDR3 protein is CASSSGSANQPQHF. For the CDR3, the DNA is TGTGCCAGCAGTAGCGGGTCGGCCAATCAGCCCCAGCATTTT.